This paragraph covers one TCR beta chain sequence. The data stem from a study of shared clonotypes between healthy human individuals. Some clones are missing from TCRdb's copy, which holds only in-frame ones; the method was immunoSEQ multiplex PCR. The table lists about 2.4 million clones, roughly 93% of them singletons. The V gene lost 2 bases and the J gene lost 15 bases, with 14 bases spanning the gap. Looked up from germline, CDR1 is SNHLY and CDR2 is FYNNEI. The CDR3 is made up of 12 amino acids. This receptor was identified in a man aged 18 to 30 in good health. Some clones in this sample may be carry-over from other donors' samples. The sample consisted of naive CD4+ T cells from PBMCs. Subset described: CD45RA+ positively selected. V is TRBV2 and J is TRBJ1-5; a weak D match, TRBD1 (5 bases). The CDR3: CASSERRGTRHF. CDR3 nucleotides: TGTGCCAGCAGTGAAAGGCGGGGCACGAGGCATTTT.